This T cell receptor (beta chain) was found in a study of cytotoxic CD8 clonotypes in ibrutinib-treated CLL. The wider study: IGHV unmutated roughly 17; relapsed/refractory 11; treatment-naive some 16. The authors obtained response samples at a median of around eleven months of treatment, range 6 to 36. Study-wide results and limits: Clonality showed a rise at ibrutinib response that reversed toward baseline at progression. Treatment saw public clonotypes, which were uncommon, either contract or stay stable.

The V segment lost 3 bases and the J segment 3 bases; nucleotides outside the gene matches: 5. CDR3 length: 16 residues. Germline V CDR1 and CDR2: SGHAT, FQNNGV. This table comes from immunoSEQ multiplex PCR, and its TCRdb copy is limited to in-frame clones, with some not included. The sample holds approximately 170,000 clones, roughly 88% seen once. Comment on this clone: What it binds is not known.

The gene calls are TRBV11-2 and TRBJ1-1; 12 bases line up with TRBD1. This specimen consisted of PBMCs, obtained at disease progression, from a patient treated with ibrutinib. The sequence was obtained from a human donor with chronic lymphocytic leukemia. The CDR3 reads CASSFRGQGAYTEAFF. The CDR3 DNA reads as TGTGCCAGCAGCTTTCGGGGACAGGGGGCATACACTGAAGCTTTCTTT.